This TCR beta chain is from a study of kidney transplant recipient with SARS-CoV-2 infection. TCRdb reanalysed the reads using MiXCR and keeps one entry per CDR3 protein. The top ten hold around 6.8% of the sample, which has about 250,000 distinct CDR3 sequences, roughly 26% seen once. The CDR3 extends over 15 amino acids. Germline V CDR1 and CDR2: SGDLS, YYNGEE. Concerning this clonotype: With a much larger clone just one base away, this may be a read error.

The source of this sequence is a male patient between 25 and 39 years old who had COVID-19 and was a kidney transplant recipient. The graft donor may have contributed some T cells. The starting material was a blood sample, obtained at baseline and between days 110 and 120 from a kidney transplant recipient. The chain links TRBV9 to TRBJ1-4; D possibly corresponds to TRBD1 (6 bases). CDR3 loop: CASSASGTTSEKLFF. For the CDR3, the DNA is TGTGCCAGCAGCGCCTCCGGGACAACTAGTGAAAAACTGTTTTTT.